This T cell receptor (beta chain) was documented in a study of T cell responses to AZD1222 COVID-19 vaccine. Study-level results: Across the whole spike, CD4 TCRs peaked at regions 160-218 and 743-854. Clonal diversity may have been underestimated in mostly white British donors. Per reports, nearly half of all spike-specific TCRs target regions that are unmutated in variants. Only after the peak T cell response were repertoires sampled.

In the case of this clone: What it binds is not known.

The CDR3 covers 16 residues. CDR1 is SGHTA and CDR2 is FQGNSA in the germline V gene. V was trimmed by 5 bases and J by 1 base, leaving 17 bases between them. TCRdb's table, derived via immunoSEQ multiplex PCR, lists solely in-frame clones and lacks some. The top ten clones hold 4.6% of a sample with fewer than 120,000 clones, roughly four fifths of them seen once. The source material was peripheral blood, sampled on day 0 of AZD1222 vaccination. The V and J genes are TRBV7-2 and TRBJ2-5; possibly TRBD2 for D (5 bases). The origin of this receptor is an adult in good health. The CDR3 loop is CASSTLPTTSQETQYF. CDR3 sequence (DNA): TGTGCCAGCAGCACGCTTCCGACTACCTCCCAAGAGACCCAGTACTTC.